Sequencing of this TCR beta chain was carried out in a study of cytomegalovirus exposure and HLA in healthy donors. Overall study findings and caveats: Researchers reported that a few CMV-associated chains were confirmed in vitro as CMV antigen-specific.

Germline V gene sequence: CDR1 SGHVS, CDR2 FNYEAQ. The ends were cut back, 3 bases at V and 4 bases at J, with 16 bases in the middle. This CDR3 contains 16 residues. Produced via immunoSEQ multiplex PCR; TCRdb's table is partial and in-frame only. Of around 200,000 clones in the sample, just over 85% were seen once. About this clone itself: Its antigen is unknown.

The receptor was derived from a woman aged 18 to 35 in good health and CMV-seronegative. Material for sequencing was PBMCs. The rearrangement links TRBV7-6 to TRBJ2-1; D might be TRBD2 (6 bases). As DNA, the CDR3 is TGTGCCAGCAGCTTCCGGGGTAGCGGACCTTACAATGAGCAGTTCTTC. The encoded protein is CASSFRGSGPYNEQFF.